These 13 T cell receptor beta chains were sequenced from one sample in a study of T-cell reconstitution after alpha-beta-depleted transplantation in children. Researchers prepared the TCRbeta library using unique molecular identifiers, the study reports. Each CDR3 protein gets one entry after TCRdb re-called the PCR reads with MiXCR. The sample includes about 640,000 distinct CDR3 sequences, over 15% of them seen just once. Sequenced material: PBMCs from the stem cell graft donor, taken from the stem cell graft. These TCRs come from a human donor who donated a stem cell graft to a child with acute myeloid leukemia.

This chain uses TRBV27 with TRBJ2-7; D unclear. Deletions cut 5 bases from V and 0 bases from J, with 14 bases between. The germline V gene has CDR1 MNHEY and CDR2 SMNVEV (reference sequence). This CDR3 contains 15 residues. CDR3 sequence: CASSTRTLNSYEQYV. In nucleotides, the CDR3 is TGTGCCAGCAGTACAAGGACGTTGAACTCCTACGAGCAGTACGTC.

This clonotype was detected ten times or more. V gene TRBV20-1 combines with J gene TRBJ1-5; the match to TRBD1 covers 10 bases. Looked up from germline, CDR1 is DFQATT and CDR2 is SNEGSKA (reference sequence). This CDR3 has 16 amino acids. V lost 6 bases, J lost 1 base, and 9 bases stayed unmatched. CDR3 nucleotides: TGCAGTGCCCTAAAGGGACAGGGGTTAAGCAATCAGCCCCAGCATTTT. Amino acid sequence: CSALKGQGLSNQPQHF.

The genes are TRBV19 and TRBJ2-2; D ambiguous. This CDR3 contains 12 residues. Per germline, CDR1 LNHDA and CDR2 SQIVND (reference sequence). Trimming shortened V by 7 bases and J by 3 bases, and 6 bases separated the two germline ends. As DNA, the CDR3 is TGTGCCAGTACCGCTTACACCGGGGAGCTGTTTTTT. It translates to CASTAYTGELFF.

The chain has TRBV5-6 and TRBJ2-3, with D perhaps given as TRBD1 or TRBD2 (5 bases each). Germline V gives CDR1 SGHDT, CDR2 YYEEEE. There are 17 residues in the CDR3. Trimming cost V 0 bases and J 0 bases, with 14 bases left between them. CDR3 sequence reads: CASSLESGAPSTDTQYF. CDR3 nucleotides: TGTGCCAGCAGCTTGGAATCCGGGGCGCCTAGCACAGATACGCAGTATTTT.

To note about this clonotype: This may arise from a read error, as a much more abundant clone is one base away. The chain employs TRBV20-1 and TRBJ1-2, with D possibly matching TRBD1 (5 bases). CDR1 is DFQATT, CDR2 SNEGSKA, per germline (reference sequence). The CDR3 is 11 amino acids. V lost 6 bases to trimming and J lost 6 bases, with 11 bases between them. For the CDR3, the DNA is TGCAGTGCCGCCCGGGACGATGGCTACACCTTC. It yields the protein CSAARDDGYTF.

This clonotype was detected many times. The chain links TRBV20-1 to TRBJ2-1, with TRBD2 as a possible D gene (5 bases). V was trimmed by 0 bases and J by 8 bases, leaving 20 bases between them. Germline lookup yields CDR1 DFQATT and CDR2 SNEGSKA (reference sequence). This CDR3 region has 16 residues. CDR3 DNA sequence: TGCAGTGCTAGAGATGGATATACCGCAAGTAGCGATGAGCAGTTCTTC. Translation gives CSARDGYTASSDEQFF.

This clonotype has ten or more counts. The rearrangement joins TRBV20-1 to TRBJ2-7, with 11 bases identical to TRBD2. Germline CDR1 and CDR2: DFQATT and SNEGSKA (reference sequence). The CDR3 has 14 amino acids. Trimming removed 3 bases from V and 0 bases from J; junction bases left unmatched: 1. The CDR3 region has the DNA TGCAGTGCTAGTAGCGGGGGGGTCTCCTACGAGCAGTACTTC. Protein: CSASSGGVSYEQYF.

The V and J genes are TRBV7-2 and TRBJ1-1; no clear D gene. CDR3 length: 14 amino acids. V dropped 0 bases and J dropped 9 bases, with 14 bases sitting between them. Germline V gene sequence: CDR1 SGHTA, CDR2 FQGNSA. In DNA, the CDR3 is TGTGCCAGCAGCTTAGCGTCCCTCCGTCCCCAAGCTTTCTTT. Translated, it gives CASSLASLRPQAFF.

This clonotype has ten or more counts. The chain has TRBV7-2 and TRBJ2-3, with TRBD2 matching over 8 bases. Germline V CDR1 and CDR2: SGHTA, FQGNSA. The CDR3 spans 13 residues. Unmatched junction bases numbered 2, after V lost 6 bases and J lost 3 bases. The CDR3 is CASRVAGTDTQYF. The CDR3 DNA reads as TGTGCCAGCAGAGTAGCGGGGACAGATACGCAGTATTTT. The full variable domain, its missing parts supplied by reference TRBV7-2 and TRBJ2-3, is GAGVSQSPSNKVTEKGKDVELRCDPISGHTALYWYRQSLGQGLEFLIYFQGNSAPDKSGLPSDRFSAERTGGSVSTLTIQRTQQEDSAVYLCASRVAGTDTQYFGPGTRLTVL.

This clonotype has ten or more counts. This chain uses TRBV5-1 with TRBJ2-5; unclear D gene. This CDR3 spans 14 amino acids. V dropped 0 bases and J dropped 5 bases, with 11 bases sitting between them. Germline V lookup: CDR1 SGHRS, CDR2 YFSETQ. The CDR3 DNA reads TGCGCCAGCAGCTTGGCCATCGACGGGGAGACCCAGTACTTC. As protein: CASSLAIDGETQYF.

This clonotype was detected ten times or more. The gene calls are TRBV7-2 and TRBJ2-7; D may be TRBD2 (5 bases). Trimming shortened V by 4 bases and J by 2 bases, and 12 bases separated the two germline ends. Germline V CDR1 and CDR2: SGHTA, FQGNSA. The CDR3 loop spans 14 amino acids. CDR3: CASSSTSSAYEQYF. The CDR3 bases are TGTGCCAGCAGCTCAACTAGTTCTGCCTACGAGCAGTACTTC.

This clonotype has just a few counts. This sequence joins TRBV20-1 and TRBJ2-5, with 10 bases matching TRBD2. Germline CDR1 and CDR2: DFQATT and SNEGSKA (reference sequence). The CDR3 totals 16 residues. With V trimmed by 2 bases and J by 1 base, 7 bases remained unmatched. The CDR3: CSARITSGESQETQYF. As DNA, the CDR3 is TGCAGTGCTAGAATTACTAGCGGGGAATCCCAAGAGACCCAGTACTTC.

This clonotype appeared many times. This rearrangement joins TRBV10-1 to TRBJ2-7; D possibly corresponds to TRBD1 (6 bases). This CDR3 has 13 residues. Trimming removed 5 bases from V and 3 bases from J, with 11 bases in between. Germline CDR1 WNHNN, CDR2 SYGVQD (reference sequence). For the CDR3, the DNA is TGCGCCAGCAGTATCGGACAGATCTACGAGCAGTACGTC. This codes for CASSIGQIYEQYV.